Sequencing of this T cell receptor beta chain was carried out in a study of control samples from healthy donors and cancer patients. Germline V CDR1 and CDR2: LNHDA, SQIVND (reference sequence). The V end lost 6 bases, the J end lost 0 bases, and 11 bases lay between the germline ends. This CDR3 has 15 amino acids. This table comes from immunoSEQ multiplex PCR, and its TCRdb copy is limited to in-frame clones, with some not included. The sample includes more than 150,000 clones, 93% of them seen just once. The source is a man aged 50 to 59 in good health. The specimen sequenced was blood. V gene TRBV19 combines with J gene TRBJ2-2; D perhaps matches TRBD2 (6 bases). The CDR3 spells CASRVSGTNTGELFF. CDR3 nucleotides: TGTGCCAGTAGGGTTAGCGGAACGAACACCGGGGAGCTGTTTTTT.